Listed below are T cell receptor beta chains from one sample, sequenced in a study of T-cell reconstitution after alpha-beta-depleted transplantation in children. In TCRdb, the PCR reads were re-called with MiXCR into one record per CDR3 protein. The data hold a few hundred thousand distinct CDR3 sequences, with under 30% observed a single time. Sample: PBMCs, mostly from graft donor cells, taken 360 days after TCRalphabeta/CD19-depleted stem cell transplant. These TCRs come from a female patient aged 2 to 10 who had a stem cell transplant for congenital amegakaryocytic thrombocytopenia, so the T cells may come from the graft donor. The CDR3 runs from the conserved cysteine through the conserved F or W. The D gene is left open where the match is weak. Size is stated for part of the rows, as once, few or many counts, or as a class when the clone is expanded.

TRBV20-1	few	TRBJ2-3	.	TGCAGTGCTAGCCCGACTACACGTACGCAGTATTTT	CSASPTTRTQYF
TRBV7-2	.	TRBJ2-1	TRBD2	TGTGCCAGCAGCTTAGCACTAGCGGGACCCTACAATGAGCAGTTCTTC	CASSLALAGPYNEQFF
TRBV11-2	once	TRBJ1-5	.	TGTGCCAGCAGCTTAGAATCCGGGTACCATCAGCCCCAGCATTTT	CASSLESGYHQPQHF
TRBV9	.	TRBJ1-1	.	TGTGCCAGCAGCGTAGCCCCTCGGGGGGCGAAGGACACTGAAGCTTTCTTT	CASSVAPRGAKDTEAFF
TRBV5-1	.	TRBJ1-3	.	TGCGCCAGCAGCTTGACAGGGATTTCTCTAGATCCTGGAAACACCATATATTTT	CASSLTGISLDPGNTIYF
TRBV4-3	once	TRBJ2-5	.	TGCGCCAGCAGCCAAGGACGGAAAGAGACCCAGTACTTC	CASSQGRKETQYF
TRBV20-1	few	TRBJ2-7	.	TGCAGTGCTACCCGCGGTTACGAGCAGTACTTC	CSATRGYEQYF
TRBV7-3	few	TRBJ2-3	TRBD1	TGTGCCAGCAGCCGAAGGGGACAGGCCACAGATACGCAGTATTTT	CASSRRGQATDTQYF
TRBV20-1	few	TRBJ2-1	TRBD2	TGCAGTGCTAGAGATCAGCGGGGCCACTCCTACAATGAGCAGTTCTTC	CSARDQRGHSYNEQFF
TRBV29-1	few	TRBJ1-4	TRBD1	TGCAGCGTTGCCCGGGACAGAACTAATGAAAAACTGTTTTTT	CSVARDRTNEKLFF
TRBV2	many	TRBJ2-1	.	TGTGCCAGCAGACTTAGGACGGGGAGCTCCTACAATGAGCAGTTCTTC	CASRLRTGSSYNEQFF
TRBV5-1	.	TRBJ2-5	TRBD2	TGCGCCAGCAGCTTCTCTAGCGGGAGGGCGGAGACCCAGTACTTC	CASSFSSGRAETQYF
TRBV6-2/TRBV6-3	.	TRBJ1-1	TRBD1	TGTGCCAGCAGTCGGAATAAGGACAGGGGTGACACTGAAGCTTTCTTT	CASSRNKDRGDTEAFF
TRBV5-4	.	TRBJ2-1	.	TGTGCCAGCAGCTTCATCGGCGTCCGCGATGAGCAGTTCTTC	CASSFIGVRDEQFF
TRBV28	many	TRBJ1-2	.	TGTGCCAGCAGTTTACAGGGCTATGGCTACACCTTC	CASSLQGYGYTF
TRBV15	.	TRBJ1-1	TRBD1	TGTGCCACCAGCAGAGGGGACAGGGGTTCGAACACTGAAGCTTTCTTT	CATSRGDRGSNTEAFF
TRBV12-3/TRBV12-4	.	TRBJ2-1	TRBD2	TGTGCCAGCAGTCAACTAGCGGGAGTAGTCCATGAGCAGTTCTTC	CASSQLAGVVHEQFF
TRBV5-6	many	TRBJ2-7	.	TGTGCCAGCAGCTTGAGGCTGGGACCCGTCTCCTACGAGCAGTACTTC	CASSLRLGPVSYEQYF
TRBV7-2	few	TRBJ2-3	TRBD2	TGTGCCAGCAGCCCCCGCGGGGGGATAGATACGCAGTATTTT	CASSPRGGIDTQYF
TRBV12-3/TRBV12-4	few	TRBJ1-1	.	TGTGCCAGCACCGAAAAACGGGGGGCGTGGACTGAAGCTTTCTTT	CASTEKRGAWTEAFF
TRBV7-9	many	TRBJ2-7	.	TGTGCCAGCATCTTTCTACGCCGGGGCTGGGAGCAGTACTTC	CASIFLRRGWEQYF
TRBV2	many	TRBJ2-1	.	TGTGCCAGCAATGATGTTCCCGAGCAGTTCTTC	CASNDVPEQFF
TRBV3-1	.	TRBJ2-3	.	TGTGCCAGCAGCCAAAGGAGGTTGAGTTTAGATACGCAGTATTTT	CASSQRRLSLDTQYF
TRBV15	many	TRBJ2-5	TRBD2	TGTGCCACCAGCAGAGACTGGACTAGGCAAGAGACCCAGTACTTC	CATSRDWTRQETQYF
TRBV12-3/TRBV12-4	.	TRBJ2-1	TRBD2	TGTGCCAGCAGTTTAGTTAGCGGGAGATCTGATGAGCAGTTCTTC	CASSLVSGRSDEQFF
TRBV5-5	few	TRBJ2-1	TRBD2	TGTGCCAGCAGCGTGGCTAGCGGGAGGGCCTCCTACAATGAGCAGTTCTTC	CASSVASGRASYNEQFF
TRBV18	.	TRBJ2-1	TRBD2	TGTGCCAGCTCAAGGACTAGCGGAGTCAATGAGCAGTTCTTC	CASSRTSGVNEQFF
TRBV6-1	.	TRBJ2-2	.	TGTGCCACCCACGCGCCGGGACGCAAGCGAGGGGAGCTGTTTTTT	CATHAPGRKRGELFF
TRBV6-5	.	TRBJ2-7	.	TGTGCCAGCAGTTACTCGTCTTCCTCGGGATACGAGCAGTACTTC	CASSYSSSSGYEQYF
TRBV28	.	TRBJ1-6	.	TGTGCCAGCAGTTTTTATACAGATCCAAATTCACCCCTCCACTTT	CASSFYTDPNSPLHF
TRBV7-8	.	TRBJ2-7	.	TGTGCCAGCAGCCAGAAGCTGTCCGAGCAGTACTTC	CASSQKLSEQYF
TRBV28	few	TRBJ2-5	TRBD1	TGTGCCAGCAGTTATTCCGGGACAGGGATGTTAGAGACCCAGTACTTC	CASSYSGTGMLETQYF
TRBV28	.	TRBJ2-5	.	TGTGCCAGCAGACCTACAGGGAGAGTCCAAGAGACCCAGTACTTC	CASRPTGRVQETQYF
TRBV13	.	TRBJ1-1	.	TGTGCCAGCAGCCCGTGGCCGGGGACTGAAGCTTTCTTT	CASSPWPGTEAFF
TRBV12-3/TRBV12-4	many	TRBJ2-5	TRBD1	TGTGCCAGCAGTTGGGGACAGGCCCAAGAGACCCAGTACTTC	CASSWGQAQETQYF
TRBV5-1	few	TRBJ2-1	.	TGCGCCAGCAGCTTGGATCCGGGGAACTCCTACAATGAGCAGTTCTTC	CASSLDPGNSYNEQFF
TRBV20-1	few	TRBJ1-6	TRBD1	TGCAGTGCTAGCCGGGACAGGGGTAATAATTCACCCCTCCACTTT	CSASRDRGNNSPLHF
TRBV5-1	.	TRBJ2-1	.	TGCGCCAGCAGCCCACCGGGGCCGGACAATGAGCAGTTCTTC	CASSPPGPDNEQFF
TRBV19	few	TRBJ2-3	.	TGTGCCAGTAGTACCCAAAACACAGATACGCAGTATTTT	CASSTQNTDTQYF
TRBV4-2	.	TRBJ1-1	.	TGTGCCAGCATCCAAGATAGGTCCGGTAACACTGAAGCTTTCTTT	CASIQDRSGNTEAFF
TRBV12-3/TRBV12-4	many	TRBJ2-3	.	TGTGCCAGCAGTTTCGCTAGCACAGATACGCAGTATTTT	CASSFASTDTQYF
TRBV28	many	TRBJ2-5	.	TGTGCCAGCAGTTTGCGGTGGGTGACTGATCAAGAGACCCAGTACTTC	CASSLRWVTDQETQYF
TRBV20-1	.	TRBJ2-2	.	TGCAGTGCCGCAACAGGTTCGGGGGCCCCCGGGGAGCTGTTTTTT	CSAATGSGAPGELFF
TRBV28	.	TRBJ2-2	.	TGTGCCAGCAGTTTTGGTCGGATCACCGGGGAGCTGTTTTTT	CASSFGRITGELFF
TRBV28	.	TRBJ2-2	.	TGTGCCAGCAACCTTGGCGGGAACACCGGGGAGCTGTTTTTT	CASNLGGNTGELFF
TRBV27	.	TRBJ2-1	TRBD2	TGTGCCAGCAGTTTATTAGTCGGGAGGGCTATGGTTGAGCAGTTCTTC	CASSLLVGRAMVEQFF
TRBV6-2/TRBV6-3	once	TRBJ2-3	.	TGTGCCAGCAGTTACCCGGACTGGGGCGGCACAGATACGCAGTATTTT	CASSYPDWGGTDTQYF
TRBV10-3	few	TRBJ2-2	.	TGTGCCATCAAGGCAGGGTTCGCGAACACCGGGGAGCTGTTTTTT	CAIKAGFANTGELFF
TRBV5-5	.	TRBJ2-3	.	TGTGCCAGCAGCTTGTTAAAGAGCACAGATACGCAGTATTTT	CASSLLKSTDTQYF
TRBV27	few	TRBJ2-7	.	TGTGCCAGCAGTTTATCGCAGGGGACGTACGAGCAGTACTTC	CASSLSQGTYEQYF
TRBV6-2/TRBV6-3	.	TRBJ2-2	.	TGTGCCAGCAGTTACTCCCCTATAAAGGGGGACACCGGGGAGCTGTTTTTT	CASSYSPIKGDTGELFF
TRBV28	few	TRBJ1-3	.	TGTGCCAGCAGTTTTGTTCACTCTGGAAACACCATATATTTT	CASSFVHSGNTIYF